This TCR beta chain is drawn from a study of T cells in Graves' hyperthyroidism and ophthalmopathy. The study's findings and limits: In the analysis, a 13 V-J model separated ophthalmopathy from stable hyperthyroidism. The blood repertoire included most of the expanded thyroid clonotypes above 0.001.

Researchers barred patients who had uncontrolled infection, other autoimmune disease, pregnancy or lactation. Per germline, CDR1 DFQATT and CDR2 SNEGSKA (reference sequence). The CDR3 has 14 residues. V shed 0 bases and J shed 5 bases, with 13 bases lying between them. Amplification targeted TCR beta CDR3 regions from RNA transcripts. First-round RT-PCR of the TCR CDR3 relied on the HTBI primer set. MiXCR, applied by TCRdb to the multiplex PCR reads, yields one record per CDR3 protein. There are approximately 640,000 distinct CDR3 sequences in the sample; about 45% occur only once, and approximately 7.2% lies in the top ten. Only a few counts were recorded for this clonotype. No antigen is known for it.

This chain uses TRBV20-1 with TRBJ2-5; D is unclear. The receptor's source is an adult man with Graves' disease, either hyperthyroidism or ophthalmopathy (not recorded which). The specimen sequenced was peripheral blood or thyroid tissue (not recorded which). For the CDR3, the DNA is TGCAGTGCTAGAGATCCATTGTATCCGGAGACCCAGTACTTC. It encodes CSARDPLYPETQYF.